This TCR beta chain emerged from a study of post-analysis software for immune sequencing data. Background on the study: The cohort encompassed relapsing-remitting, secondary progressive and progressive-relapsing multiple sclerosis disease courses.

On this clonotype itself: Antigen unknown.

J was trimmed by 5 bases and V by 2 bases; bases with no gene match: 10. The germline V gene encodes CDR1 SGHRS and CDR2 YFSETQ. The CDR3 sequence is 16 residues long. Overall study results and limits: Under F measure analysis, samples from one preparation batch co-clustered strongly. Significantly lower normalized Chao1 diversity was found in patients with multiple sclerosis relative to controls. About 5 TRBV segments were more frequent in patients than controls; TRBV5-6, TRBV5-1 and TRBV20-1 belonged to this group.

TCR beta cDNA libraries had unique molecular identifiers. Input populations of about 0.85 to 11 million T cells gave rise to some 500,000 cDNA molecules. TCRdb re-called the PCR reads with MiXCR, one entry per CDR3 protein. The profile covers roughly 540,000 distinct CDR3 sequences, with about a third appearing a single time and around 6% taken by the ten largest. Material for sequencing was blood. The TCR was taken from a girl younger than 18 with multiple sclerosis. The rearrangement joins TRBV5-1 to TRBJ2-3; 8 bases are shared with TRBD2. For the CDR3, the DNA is TGCGCCAGCAGCTTCTCCCCGAGCGGGGGTGGAGATACGCAGTATTTT. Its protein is CASSFSPSGGGDTQYF.